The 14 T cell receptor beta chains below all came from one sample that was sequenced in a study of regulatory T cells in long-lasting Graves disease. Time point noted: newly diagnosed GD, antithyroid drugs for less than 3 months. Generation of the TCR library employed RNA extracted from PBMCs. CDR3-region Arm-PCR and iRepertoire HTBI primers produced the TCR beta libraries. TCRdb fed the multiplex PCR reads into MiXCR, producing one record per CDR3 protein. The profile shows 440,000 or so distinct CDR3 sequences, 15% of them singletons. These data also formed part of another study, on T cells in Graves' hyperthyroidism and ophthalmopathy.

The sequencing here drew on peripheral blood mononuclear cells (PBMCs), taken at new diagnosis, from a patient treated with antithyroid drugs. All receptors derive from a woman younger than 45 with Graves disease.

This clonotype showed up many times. This CDR3 is CASTGGAGFSRGNEQFF. DNA of the CDR3: TGTGCCAGCACCGGAGGAGCCGGGTTCTCGAGGGGGAATGAGCAGTTCTTC. The gene calls are TRBV27 and TRBJ2-1; TRBD1 might be the D (6 bases). Deletions cut 7 bases from V and 7 bases from J, with 26 bases between. CDR1 is MNHEY, CDR2 SMNVEV, per germline (reference sequence). This CDR3 is built from 17 residues.

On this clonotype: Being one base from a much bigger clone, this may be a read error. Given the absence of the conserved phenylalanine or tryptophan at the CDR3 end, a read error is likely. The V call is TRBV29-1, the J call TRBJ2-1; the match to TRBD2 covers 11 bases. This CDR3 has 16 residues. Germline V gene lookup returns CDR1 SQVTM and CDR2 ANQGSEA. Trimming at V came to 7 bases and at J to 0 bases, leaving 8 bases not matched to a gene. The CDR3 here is CSARLGLAVSYNEQFL. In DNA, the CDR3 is TGCAGCGCCCGGTTGGGACTAGCGGTCTCCTACAATGAGCAGTTCCTC.

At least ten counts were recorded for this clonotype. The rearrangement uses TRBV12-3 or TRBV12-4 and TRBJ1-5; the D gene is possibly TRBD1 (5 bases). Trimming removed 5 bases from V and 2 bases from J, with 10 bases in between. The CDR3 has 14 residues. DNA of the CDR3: TGTGCCAGCAGTGCCTCGGGACGCAATCAGCCCCAGCATTTT. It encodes CASSASGRNQPQHF.

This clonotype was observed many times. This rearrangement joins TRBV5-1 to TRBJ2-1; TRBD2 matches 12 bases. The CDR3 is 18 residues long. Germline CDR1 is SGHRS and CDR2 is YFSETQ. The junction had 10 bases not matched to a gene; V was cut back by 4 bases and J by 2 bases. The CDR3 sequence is CASSPQPLAGGPYNEQFF. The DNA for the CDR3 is TGCGCCAGCAGCCCCCAACCCCTAGCGGGAGGGCCCTACAATGAGCAGTTCTTC.

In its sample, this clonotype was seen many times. CDR3 sequence: CASSQPSGSWADTQYF. CDR3 DNA sequence: TGTGCCAGCAGTCAACCTAGCGGGAGTTGGGCAGATACGCAGTATTTT. The V call is TRBV11-2, the J call TRBJ2-3, with TRBD2 matching 10 bases. CDR3 length: 16 residues. Germline V gene lookup returns CDR1 SGHAT and CDR2 FQNNGV. The V segment lost 6 bases and the J segment 4 bases; nucleotides outside the gene matches: 10. Using reference TRBV11-2 and TRBJ2-3 for the parts outside the CDR3, the full variable domain is EAGVAQSPRYKIIEKRQSVAFWCNPISGHATLYWYQQILGQGPKLLIQFQNNGVVDDSQLPKDRFSAERLKGVDSTLKIQPAKLEDSAVYLCASSQPSGSWADTQYFGPGTRLTVL.

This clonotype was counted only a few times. The CDR3 loop is CASSPSGTGDTDTQYF. The CDR3 DNA follows: TGTGCCAGTAGTCCCTCCGGGACAGGGGACACAGATACGCAGTATTTT. The rearrangement links TRBV19 to TRBJ2-3, with 10 bases lining up with TRBD1. The CDR3 has 16 amino acids. Germline V gene lookup returns CDR1 LNHDA and CDR2 SQIVND (reference sequence). V was pared by 5 bases and J by 2 bases, with 7 bases of the junction left unmatched.

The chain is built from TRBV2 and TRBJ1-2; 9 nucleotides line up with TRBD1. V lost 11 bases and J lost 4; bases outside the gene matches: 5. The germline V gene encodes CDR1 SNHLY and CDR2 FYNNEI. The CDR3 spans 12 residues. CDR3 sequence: CAGGQGGYGYTF. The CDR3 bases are TGTGCCGGGGGACAGGGTGGCTATGGCTACACCTTC.

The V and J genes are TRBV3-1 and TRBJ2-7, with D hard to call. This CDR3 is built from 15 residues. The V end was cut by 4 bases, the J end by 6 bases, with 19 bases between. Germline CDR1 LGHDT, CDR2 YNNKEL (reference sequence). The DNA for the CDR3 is TGTGCCAGCAGCCGGACCCGCACAACCCCCCGCGAGCAGTACTTC. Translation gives CASSRTRTTPREQYF.

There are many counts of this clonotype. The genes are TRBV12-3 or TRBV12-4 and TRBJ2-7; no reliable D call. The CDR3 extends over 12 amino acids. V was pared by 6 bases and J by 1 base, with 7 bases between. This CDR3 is CASRSGSYEQYF. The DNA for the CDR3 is TGTGCCAGCAGATCAGGTTCCTACGAGCAGTACTTC.

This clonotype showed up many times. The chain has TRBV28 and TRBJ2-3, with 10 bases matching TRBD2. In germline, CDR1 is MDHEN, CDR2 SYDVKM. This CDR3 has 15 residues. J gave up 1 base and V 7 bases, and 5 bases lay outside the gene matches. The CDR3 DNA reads TGTGCCAGCACCTCTAGCGGGAGTGGCACAGATACGCAGTATTTT. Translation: CASTSSGSGTDTQYF.

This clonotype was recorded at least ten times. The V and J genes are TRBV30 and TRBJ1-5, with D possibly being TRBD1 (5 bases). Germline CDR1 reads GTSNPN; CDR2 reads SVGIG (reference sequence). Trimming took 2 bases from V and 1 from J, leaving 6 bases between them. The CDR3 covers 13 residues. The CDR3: CAWSRDSNQPQHF. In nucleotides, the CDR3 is TGTGCCTGGAGTCGGGACAGCAATCAGCCCCAGCATTTT. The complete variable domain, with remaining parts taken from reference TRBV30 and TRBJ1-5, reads SQTIHQWPATLVQPVGSPLSLECTVEGTSNPNLYWYRQAAGRGLQLLFYSVGIGQISSEVPQNLSASRPQDRQFILSSKKLLLSDSGFYLCAWSRDSNQPQHFGDGTRLSIL.

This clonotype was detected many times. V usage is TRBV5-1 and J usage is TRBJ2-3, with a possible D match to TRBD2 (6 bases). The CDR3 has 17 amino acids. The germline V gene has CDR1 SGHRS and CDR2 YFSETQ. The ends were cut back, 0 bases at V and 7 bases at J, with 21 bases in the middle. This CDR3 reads CASSLEEGRGPTHTQYF. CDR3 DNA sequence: TGCGCCAGCAGCTTGGAGGAGGGCAGAGGCCCGACGCATACGCAGTATTTT. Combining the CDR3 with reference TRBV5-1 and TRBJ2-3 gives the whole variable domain KAGVTQTPRYLIKTRGQQVTLSCSPISGHRSVSWYQQTPGQGLQFLFEYFSETQRNKGNFPGRFSGRQFSNSRSEMNVSTLELGDSALYLCASSLEEGRGPTHTQYFGPGTRLTVL.

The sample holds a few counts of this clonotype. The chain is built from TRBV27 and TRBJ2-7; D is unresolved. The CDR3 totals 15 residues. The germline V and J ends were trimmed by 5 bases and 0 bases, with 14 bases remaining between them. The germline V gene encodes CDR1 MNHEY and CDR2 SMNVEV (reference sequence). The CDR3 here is CASSLLSRSSYEQYF. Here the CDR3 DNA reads TGTGCCAGCAGTCTCCTTAGCAGGAGCTCCTACGAGCAGTACTTC.

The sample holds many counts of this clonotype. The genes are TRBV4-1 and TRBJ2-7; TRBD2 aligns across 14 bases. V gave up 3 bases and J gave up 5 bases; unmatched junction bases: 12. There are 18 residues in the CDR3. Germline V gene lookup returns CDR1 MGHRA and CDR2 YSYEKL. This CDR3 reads CASSQYPGLAGVLNEQYF. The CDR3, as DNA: TGCGCCAGCAGCCAGTATCCGGGACTAGCGGGAGTTCTTAACGAGCAGTACTTC.